The clone carrying this TCR beta chain has a count of ten or more. The antigen remains undetermined. These data belong to a study of regulatory T cells in long-lasting Graves disease. Both iRepertoire HTBI primers and Arm-PCR of CDR3 regions were used to build the TCR beta libraries. In the study's own analysis: Across all samples, approximately 68 TRBV segments and 15 or so TRBJ segments were identified. TCRdb re-called the multiplex PCR reads through MiXCR, storing one row per CDR3 protein. TCRdb, rather than the study authors, made the V and J calls. Here the sample spans over 650,000 distinct CDR3 sequences, around 30% being singletons. The CDR3 length is 11 residues. Trimming took off 6 bases at V and 6 bases at J, with 8 bases between the two ends. In germline, CDR1 is MDHEN, CDR2 SYDVKM. General study points: TCR diversity was lower in persistent than newly diagnosed Graves' disease.

Time point here: persistent/refractory GD, antithyroid drugs over 5 years with positive TRAb. PBMCs provided the RNA from which the TCR library was made. V is TRBV28 and J is TRBJ1-2; D not resolved. The sequence came from a female donor with Graves disease. The material was peripheral blood mononuclear cells (PBMCs), obtained when the disease was refractory, from a patient treated with antithyroid drugs. CDR3 in amino acids: CASSLTHGYTF. The CDR3 nucleotides read TGTGCCAGCAGCTTAACCCATGGCTACACCTTC.